A single sample is the source of the 26 T cell receptor beta chains below, sequenced in a study of shared clonotypes between healthy human individuals. Generated by immunoSEQ multiplex PCR, the TCRdb table keeps only in-frame clones and is missing some. The sample has about 1.5 million clones; 95% to 99% are singletons. Specimen: naive CD4+ T cells sorted from blood. Subset denoted: CD45RA+ positively selected. Receptors were obtained from a man aged 25 to 40 in good health.

V is TRBV7-3 and J is TRBJ2-1; D is perhaps TRBD1 (6 bases). The CDR3 is 15 residues long. Germline CDR1 and CDR2: SGHTA and FQGTGA. V was pared by 2 bases and J by 3 bases, with 11 bases between. Here the CDR3 DNA reads TGTGCCAGCAGCTTACAAGGGGGAATCTACAATGAGCAGTTCTTC. Translation: CASSLQGGIYNEQFF.

The chain carries TRBV6-4 and TRBJ2-1; D not resolved. The CDR3 covers 14 residues. Trimming took off 3 bases at V and 7 bases at J, with 13 bases between the two ends. From germline, CDR1 is MRHNA and CDR2 SNTAGT. CDR3 loop: CASSEGRRMNEQFF. CDR3 DNA: TGTGCCAGCAGTGAAGGTAGGCGGATGAATGAGCAGTTCTTC.

The chain is built from TRBV14 and TRBJ2-2; D unresolved. The V end lost 4 bases, the J end lost 1 base, and 4 bases lay between the germline ends. From germline, CDR1 is SGHDN and CDR2 FVKESK. CDR3 length: 13 amino acids. CDR3 bases: TGTGCCAGCAGCCGATTGAACACCGGGGAGCTGTTTTTT. This encodes CASSRLNTGELFF.

The chain carries TRBV10-3 and TRBJ2-1, with D tentatively TRBD2 (5 bases). The germline gives CDR1 ENHRY, CDR2 SYGVKD. The V end was cut by 4 bases, the J end by 9 bases, with 13 bases between. This CDR3 is 13 amino acids long. In DNA form, the CDR3 reads TGTGCCATCAGTGCCGAAACTAGAGGTGAGCAGTTCTTC. Encoded protein: CAISAETRGEQFF.

The V gene is TRBV6-1, the J gene TRBJ2-3; possible D gene TRBD2, 6 bases. Trimming took 1 base from V and 2 from J, leaving 10 bases between them. CDR1 is MNHNS, CDR2 SASEGT, per germline. This CDR3 contains 15 residues. The CDR3 loop reads CASSEVAETTDTQYF. DNA of the CDR3: TGTGCCAGCAGTGAAGTAGCGGAAACCACAGATACGCAGTATTTT.

The rearrangement uses TRBV11-2 and TRBJ2-2; 9 bases fit TRBD2. The germline V gene encodes CDR1 SGHAT and CDR2 FQNNGV. The CDR3 contains 17 residues. V dropped 1 base and J dropped 6; count of bases not matched to a gene: 9. The CDR3 loop reads CASSLVSSGDLSGELFF. CDR3 nucleotide sequence: TGTGCCAGCAGCTTAGTGTCTAGCGGGGACTTGTCCGGGGAGCTGTTTTTT.

The rearrangement links TRBV11-2 to TRBJ1-1; a weak D match, TRBD1 (5 bases). CDR1 and CDR2 (germline): SGHAT, FQNNGV. Trimming cost V 1 base and J 1 base, with 10 bases left between them. The CDR3 length is 15 residues. The CDR3 nucleotides are TGTGCCAGCAGCTTAGTATGGGGGGGGAACACTGAAGCTTTCTTT. This codes for CASSLVWGGNTEAFF.

The chain is built from TRBV10-2 and TRBJ2-1, with 9 bases aligning to TRBD1. This CDR3 is built from 17 residues. Losses at the gene ends were 4 bases for V and 4 bases for J; bases not matched to a gene: 11. The germline V gene has CDR1 WSHSY and CDR2 SAAADI. For the CDR3, the DNA is TGCGCCAGCAGTGTCGAATACGGGACAGGGATATACAATGAGCAGTTCTTC. It encodes CASSVEYGTGIYNEQFF.

V and J are TRBV9 and TRBJ2-1; D not resolved. CDR3 length equals 15 residues. From germline, CDR1 is SGDLS and CDR2 YYNGEE. Trimming removed 4 bases from V and 5 bases from J, with 16 bases in between. CDR3 bases: TGTGCCAGCAGCCTAGAGCTGAGAGGAAACAATGAGCAGTTCTTC. Translation: CASSLELRGNNEQFF.

J is TRBJ2-7 and V is TRBV30, with D tentatively TRBD1 or TRBD2 (5 bases each). CDR3 length: 14 amino acids. The V gene's germline CDR1 is GTSNPN and CDR2 SVGIG (reference sequence). The V and J ends lost 1 base and 3 bases respectively, with 13 bases between them. This CDR3 is CAWSAGPLVYEQYF. The CDR3 nucleotides read TGTGCCTGGAGTGCGGGGCCCCTCGTCTACGAGCAGTACTTC.

V and J are TRBV4-1 and TRBJ2-3; D is possibly TRBD2 (5 bases). The length of the CDR3 is 15 residues. CDR1 and CDR2 from the germline V gene are MGHRA and YSYEKL. V lost 2 bases and J 0 bases, leaving 9 bases between the germline ends. In DNA, the CDR3 is TGCGCCAGCAGCCAACTAGGACTGAGCACAGATACGCAGTATTTT. Translated, it gives CASSQLGLSTDTQYF.

This clone showed up just once. The genes are TRBV5-1 and TRBJ2-1; D is perhaps TRBD2 (6 bases). Germline CDR1 reads SGHRS; CDR2 reads YFSETQ. CDR3 length: 16 amino acids. The germline V and J ends were trimmed by 5 bases and 0 bases, with 15 bases remaining between them. The CDR3 spells CASSTAGRASYNEQFF. CDR3 sequence (DNA): TGCGCCAGCAGTACCGCGGGGCGGGCCTCCTACAATGAGCAGTTCTTC.

The gene calls are TRBV10-3 and TRBJ1-5; no clear D. V lost 4 bases, J lost 8 bases, and 18 bases lay in between. The germline CDR1 and CDR2 sequences are ENHRY and SYGVKD. The CDR3 totals 15 residues. This chain's CDR3 is CAISVDSIGHEPQHF. CDR3 sequence (DNA): TGTGCCATCAGTGTTGACTCAATCGGCCATGAGCCCCAGCATTTT.

This chain links TRBV5-4 with TRBJ1-5; a weak D match, TRBD1 (5 bases). V shed 2 bases and J shed 5 bases, with 11 bases lying between them. CDR1 and CDR2 from the germline V gene are SGHNT and YYREEE (reference sequence). The CDR3 extends over 14 amino acids. Here the CDR3 reads CASSFGGGDQPQHF. The CDR3 DNA is TGTGCCAGCAGCTTCGGGGGAGGAGATCAGCCCCAGCATTTT. The complete variable domain, with remaining parts taken from reference TRBV5-4 and TRBJ1-5, reads ETGVTQSPTHLIKTRGQQVTLRCSSQSGHNTVSWYQQALGQGPQFIFQYYREEENGRGNFPPRFSGLQFPNYSSELNVNALELDDSALYLCASSFGGGDQPQHFGDGTRLSIL.

The V call is TRBV5-1, the J call TRBJ2-1; 9 positions agree with TRBD1. CDR3 length: 15 amino acids. CDR1 SGHRS and CDR2 YFSETQ come from the germline V gene. V shed 3 bases and J 10 bases; nucleotides not matched to a gene: 11. The CDR3 nucleotides read TGCGCCAGCAGCTCTGAGGGACAGGGAGTCGGGGAGCAGTTCTTC. Amino acids: CASSSEGQGVGEQFF.

The chain couples TRBV19 to TRBJ2-3; the D gene is possibly TRBD1 (5 bases). The ends were cut back, 3 bases at V and 1 base at J, with 20 bases in the middle. CDR1 is LNHDA and CDR2 is SQIVND in the germline V gene (reference sequence). The CDR3 contains 18 residues. The CDR3 here is CASSMAFRVGLRTDTQYF. The CDR3 DNA follows: TGTGCCAGTAGTATGGCCTTCAGGGTGGGTCTCCGCACAGATACGCAGTATTTT.

The chain couples TRBV13 to TRBJ2-5, with D uncertain. CDR3 length: 12 residues. CDR1 and CDR2 from the germline V gene are PRHDT and FYEKMQ (reference sequence). Between the trimmed V and J ends, which lost 5 bases and 13 bases, there was a span of 17 bases. CDR3 DNA sequence: TGTGCCAGCAGCACTCGGGCTAGACCCATGTACTTC. Protein: CASSTRARPMYF.

The CDR3 nucleotides are TGTGCCAGCAGTGCAGGGACAGGGGAGGGTGGGTTCTTC. Translated: CASSAGTGEGGFF. The chain uses TRBV28 and TRBJ2-1; 10 bases map to TRBD1. Germline V CDR1 and CDR2: MDHEN, SYDVKM. V shed 5 bases, J shed 15 bases, and the junction held 10 bases outside the gene matches. CDR3 length: 13 residues.

V usage is TRBV5-6 and J usage is TRBJ1-1; possibly TRBD1 for D (5 bases). CDR3 length equals 14 residues. CDR1 SGHDT and CDR2 YYEEEE come from the germline V gene. V lost 5 bases and J 1 base, leaving 12 bases between the germline ends. The CDR3 region has the DNA TGTGCCAGCAGATGGGGGAGAGCGAACACTGAAGCTTTCTTT. Protein sequence: CASRWGRANTEAFF.

The V and J genes are TRBV19 and TRBJ2-1; 9 nucleotides line up with TRBD2. Germline V gives CDR1 LNHDA, CDR2 SQIVND (reference sequence). The CDR3 loop spans 17 amino acids. The J segment lost 3 bases and the V segment lost 7 bases, leaving 13 bases of the junction unmatched. Here the CDR3 DNA reads TGTGCCAGTACCCAGGGAGGAGCGGGAGGACACTACAATGAGCAGTTCTTC. This encodes CASTQGGAGGHYNEQFF.

The chain carries TRBV2 and TRBJ2-7; 11 nucleotides match TRBD2. The CDR3 is 14 residues long. V lost 8 bases and J lost 6; bases outside the gene matches: 9. Germline V gene data show CDR1 as SNHLY and CDR2 as FYNNEI. The CDR3 DNA sequence: TGTGCCAGCGAGGGGTTAGCGGGAGGGTCCGAGCAGTACTTC. It translates to CASEGLAGGSEQYF.

The chain recombines TRBV5-1 with TRBJ2-5, with no clear D. The V and J ends lost 0 bases and 5 bases respectively, with 14 bases between them. The CDR3 sequence is 15 residues long. The germline CDR1 and CDR2 sequences are SGHRS and YFSETQ. CDR3 amino acids: CASSLVTGLDETQYF. Here the CDR3 DNA reads TGCGCCAGCAGCTTGGTGACTGGCTTAGATGAGACCCAGTACTTC. The whole variable domain, filled in from reference TRBV5-1 and TRBJ2-5, reads KAGVTQTPRYLIKTRGQQVTLSCSPISGHRSVSWYQQTPGQGLQFLFEYFSETQRNKGNFPGRFSGRQFSNSRSEMNVSTLELGDSALYLCASSLVTGLDETQYFGPGTRLLVL.

The rearrangement links TRBV5-8 to TRBJ1-3; D is perhaps TRBD1 (5 bases). V lost 1 base and J 4 bases, leaving 12 bases between the germline ends. Germline V gives CDR1 SGHTS, CDR2 YDEGEE. The CDR3 covers 15 residues. CDR3 DNA: TGTGCCAGCAGCTTGTTGCCGGGGCAGGGAAACACCATATATTTT. It specifies CASSLLPGQGNTIYF.

The chain recombines TRBV6-1 with TRBJ2-7, with D perhaps TRBD2 (7 bases). V lost 8 bases and J 2 bases, leaving 16 bases between the germline ends. The CDR3 is 14 amino acids. Germline V gives CDR1 MNHNS, CDR2 SASEGT. The chain's CDR3 is CASGVGGGPYEQYF. CDR3 sequence (DNA): TGTGCCAGCGGGGTCGGCGGGGGCCCCTACGAGCAGTACTTC.

The rearrangement links TRBV19 to TRBJ1-5; D possibly corresponds to TRBD1 (6 bases). There are 16 residues in the CDR3. From germline, CDR1 is LNHDA and CDR2 SQIVND (reference sequence). Between the trimmed V and J ends, which lost 3 bases and 5 bases, there was a span of 17 bases. The CDR3 region is CASSMAGGQRYQPQHF. CDR3 bases: TGTGCCAGTAGTATGGCCGGGGGGCAAAGGTATCAGCCCCAGCATTTT.

The rearrangement uses TRBV7-2 and TRBJ1-4, with 10 bases fitting TRBD1. V shed 1 base, J shed 4 bases, and the junction held 3 bases outside the gene matches. The CDR3 contains 16 residues. Germline-derived CDR1 and CDR2 are SGHTA and FQGNSA. CDR3 in amino acids: CASSLGTGGNNEKLFF. CDR3 sequence (DNA): TGTGCCAGCAGCTTAGGGACAGGGGGGAATAATGAAAAACTGTTTTTT.